Following are 22 T cell receptor beta chains from one sample sequenced in a study of Graves' ophthalmopathy and Graves' hyperthyroidism. For repertoire sequencing, the TCR beta CDR3 regions were amplified from RNA transcripts. RT-PCR with HTBI primers came first, then second-round multiplex PCR. TCRdb reprocessed the multiplex PCR reads via MiXCR and lists one record per CDR3 protein. The data hold about 1.2 million distinct CDR3 sequences, with about two fifths observed a single time. The sample comprised peripheral blood or thyroid tissue (not recorded which). These receptors were obtained from an adult man with Graves' hyperthyroidism.

This clonotype appeared many times. The chain has TRBV27 and TRBJ1-6, with D tentatively TRBD1 (5 bases). Looked up from germline, CDR1 is MNHEY and CDR2 is SMNVEV (reference sequence). This CDR3 comprises 16 residues. The V end was cut by 4 bases, the J end by 7 bases, with 17 bases between. The CDR3 sequence is CASSSSHRQFNSPLHF. CDR3 in DNA: TGTGCCAGCAGTTCATCACACAGACAGTTCAATTCACCCCTCCACTTT.

The chain links TRBV11-2 to TRBJ2-5, with D maybe TRBD2 (6 bases). The V gene lost 4 bases and the J gene lost 1 base, with 10 bases spanning the gap. The CDR3 spans 14 residues. Germline V lookup: CDR1 SGHAT, CDR2 FQNNGV. CDR3 nucleotide sequence: TGTGCCAGCAGCTCGTCGCGGGGCCAAGAGACCCAGTACTTC. Its translation: CASSSSRGQETQYF.

The chain links TRBV7-8 to TRBJ2-2; D is unclear. CDR3 size: 13 residues. Trimming shortened V by 4 bases and J by 7 bases, and 10 bases separated the two germline ends. The germline CDR1 and CDR2 sequences are SGHVS and FQNEAQ. CDR3 sequence reads: CASSSGWGGELFF. Here the CDR3 DNA reads TGTGCCAGCAGCTCCGGGTGGGGCGGGGAGCTGTTTTTT.

This clonotype was seen ten or more times. The chain carries TRBV4-3 and TRBJ1-1; D is unresolved. V was cut by 1 base and J by 0 bases, with 9 bases left in between. CDR1 and CDR2 (germline): LGHNA, YSLEER. There are 15 residues in the CDR3. CDR3 loop: CASSQGPNVNTEAFF. DNA of the CDR3: TGCGCCAGCAGCCAAGGCCCCAATGTGAACACTGAAGCTTTCTTT.

The CDR3 region is CASSPNRDDGYTF. The CDR3 nucleotides read TGTGCCAGCAGCCCAAATCGGGACGATGGCTACACCTTC. The V and J genes are TRBV7-2 and TRBJ1-2; D may be TRBD1 (5 bases). The germline V and J ends were trimmed by 5 bases and 6 bases, with 13 bases remaining between them. The CDR3 contains 13 residues. Germline V CDR1 and CDR2: SGHTA, FQGNSA.

This clonotype was found many times. The J gene is TRBJ2-5, the V gene TRBV7-2; 7 nucleotides align to TRBD2. From germline, CDR1 is SGHTA and CDR2 FQGNSA. The CDR3 consists of 14 residues. Losses at the gene ends were 5 bases for V and 3 bases for J; bases not matched to a gene: 6. DNA for the CDR3: TGTGCCAGCAGCCCCTACCTAGCGGAAGAGACCCAGTACTTC. This sequence encodes CASSPYLAEETQYF. The variable domain in full, with the rest retrieved from reference TRBV7-2 and TRBJ2-5, is GAGVSQSPSNKVTEKGKDVELRCDPISGHTALYWYRQSLGQGLEFLIYFQGNSAPDKSGLPSDRFSAERTGGSVSTLTIQRTQQEDSAVYLCASSPYLAEETQYFGPGTRLLVL.

This clonotype was seen ten or more times. The chain employs TRBV9 and TRBJ2-5, with a possible D match to TRBD1 (6 bases). The CDR3 has 17 amino acids. Between the trimmed V and J ends, which lost 0 bases and 5 bases, there was a span of 20 bases. Germline CDR1 reads SGDLS; CDR2 reads YYNGEE. CDR3 sequence: CASSVARAEDSRETQYF. CDR3 DNA sequence: TGTGCCAGCAGCGTAGCACGAGCCGAGGACAGTAGGGAGACCCAGTACTTC.

This clonotype was counted at least ten times. This chain joins TRBV20-1 and TRBJ1-1; tentatively, D is TRBD1 (6 bases). Germline V gene lookup returns CDR1 DFQATT and CDR2 SNEGSKA (reference sequence). CDR3 length: 13 residues. Trimming cost V 7 bases and J 4 bases, with 16 bases left between them. CDR3 coding DNA: TGCAGTGTCGAACCCAGGGGATTCACTGAAGCTTTCTTT. Encoded protein: CSVEPRGFTEAFF.

V is TRBV29-1 and J is TRBJ2-3, with D possibly TRBD1 on 6 matching bases. Germline V gene data show CDR1 as SQVTM and CDR2 as ANQGSEA. Between the trimmed V and J ends, which lost 4 bases and 4 bases, there was a span of 12 bases. This CDR3 comprises 13 residues. This chain's CDR3 is CSVGGQGADTQYF. CDR3 coding DNA: TGCAGCGTTGGGGGGCAGGGCGCAGATACGCAGTATTTT.

A note on this clonotype: One end of the junction fails to match germline, which may point to a read error. The rearrangement links TRBV29-1 to TRBJ1-3; 8 nucleotides align to TRBD1. The CDR3 runs to 15 residues. In germline, CDR1 is SQVTM, CDR2 ANQGSEA. CDR3 nucleotide sequence: TGCAGCGTTGAAGGGTGGACAGGGTCTGGGAACACCATATATTTT. Its protein product is CSVEGWTGSGNTIYF.

This clonotype occurred a few times. CDR3 bases: TGTGCCAGCAGCGCCGGGACAGGAAACCGCGTCTCTGGGGCCAACGTCCTGACTTTC. Its translation: CASSAGTGNRVSGANVLTF. V is TRBV7-9 and J is TRBJ2-6; TRBD1 matches at 8 bases. The CDR3 is 19 residues long. Germline CDR1 SEHNR, CDR2 FQNEAQ (reference sequence). V shed 5 bases and J 0 bases; nucleotides not matched to a gene: 12.

The sample holds many counts of this clonotype. The chain recombines TRBV7-8 with TRBJ1-1, with 7 bases aligning to TRBD1. The germline gives CDR1 SGHVS, CDR2 FQNEAQ. V trimming: 4 bases; J trimming: 6 bases; junction bases outside the gene matches: 5. The CDR3 is 13 residues long. CDR3 sequence reads: CASSYRGTAEAFF. CDR3 nucleotide sequence: TGTGCCAGCAGCTACAGGGGTACAGCTGAAGCTTTCTTT.

V is TRBV7-2 and J is TRBJ2-5, with D unresolved. The CDR3 is 11 residues long. V lost 5 bases and J 7 bases, leaving 8 bases between the germline ends. CDR1 SGHTA and CDR2 FQGNSA come from the germline V gene. CDR3 amino acids: CASSLHGTQYF. As DNA, the CDR3 is TGTGCCAGCAGCCTACACGGGACCCAGTACTTC.

The chain couples TRBV24-1 to TRBJ1-5, with D uncertain. V shed 6 bases and J shed 11 bases, with 1 base lying between them. The CDR3 is 8 amino acids. Germline CDR1 is KGHDR and CDR2 is SFDVKD. The CDR3: CATSSQHF. The CDR3, as DNA: TGTGCCACCAGTTCCCAGCATTTT.

This clonotype has at least ten counts. This chain uses TRBV10-3 with TRBJ1-1; D gene uncertain. Trimming stripped 4 bases from V and 7 bases from J, with 16 bases between. The CDR3 covers 14 residues. Germline V gene lookup returns CDR1 ENHRY and CDR2 SYGVKD. In DNA, the CDR3 is TGTGCCATCAGTGTGACGGGAGTCACGTATGAAGCTTTCTTT. Translated, it gives CAISVTGVTYEAFF.

There are a few counts of this clonotype. The rearrangement links TRBV6-4 to TRBJ1-2; 7 bases line up with TRBD1. Germline V gives CDR1 MRHNA, CDR2 SNTAGT. V shed 2 bases and J 7 bases; nucleotides not matched to a gene: 1. There are 12 residues in the CDR3. The CDR3 reads CASSDDRAGYTF. The CDR3, as DNA: TGTGCCAGCAGTGACGACAGGGCTGGCTACACCTTC.

V usage is TRBV2 and J usage is TRBJ1-1; D is unclear. Trimming shortened V by 4 bases and J by 0 bases, and 9 bases separated the two germline ends. The CDR3 loop spans 14 amino acids. The germline gives CDR1 SNHLY, CDR2 FYNNEI. This CDR3 is CASSGSDLNTEAFF. The CDR3 nucleotides read TGTGCCAGCAGTGGTTCAGACCTGAACACTGAAGCTTTCTTT. Filled out from reference TRBV2 and TRBJ1-1, the complete variable domain reads EPEVTQTPSHQVTQMGQEVILRCVPISNHLYFYWYRQILGQKVEFLVSFYNNEISEKSEIFDDQFSVERPDGSNFTLKIRSTKLEDSAMYFCASSGSDLNTEAFFGQGTRLTVV.

This clonotype was counted a few times. The chain combines TRBV29-1 with TRBJ2-2, with D unclear. CDR3 length equals 12 residues. Trimming removed 6 bases at V and 4 bases at J, with 9 bases between. CDR1 is SQVTM, CDR2 ANQGSEA, per germline. This CDR3 is CSVEQTTGELFF. For the CDR3, the DNA is TGCAGCGTAGAACAGACCACCGGGGAGCTGTTTTTT.

This clonotype was observed many times. J is TRBJ1-1 and V is TRBV20-1, with 10 bases identical to TRBD1. Germline CDR1 DFQATT, CDR2 SNEGSKA (reference sequence). The CDR3 is 13 amino acids. J was trimmed by 3 bases and V by 5 bases; bases with no gene match: 3. The CDR3 protein is CSAGGQGYTEAFF. The CDR3 coding sequence is TGCAGTGCTGGGGGACAGGGGTACACTGAAGCTTTCTTT.

This chain uses TRBV9 with TRBJ1-6; D perhaps matches TRBD1 (6 bases). The CDR3 is 16 amino acids. CDR1 SGDLS and CDR2 YYNGEE come from the germline V gene. V lost 4 bases to trimming and J lost 9 bases, with 20 bases between them. The CDR3 loop is CASSLGRTDAGSPLHF. CDR3 bases: TGTGCCAGCAGCTTAGGGCGGACAGACGCAGGTTCACCCCTCCACTTT. Filled out from reference TRBV9 and TRBJ1-6, the complete variable domain reads DSGVTQTPKHLITATGQRVTLRCSPRSGDLSVYWYQQSLDQGLQFLIQYYNGEERAKGNILERFSAQQFPDLHSELNLSSLELGDSALYFCASSLGRTDAGSPLHFGNGTRLTVT.

This chain uses TRBV12-3 or TRBV12-4 with TRBJ2-7; tentative D call: TRBD2 (5 bases). V was pared by 3 bases and J by 5 bases, with 14 bases between. This CDR3 contains 14 residues. The CDR3 sequence: CASSFLWESDEQYF. The CDR3 nucleotides read TGTGCCAGCAGTTTTCTTTGGGAGTCAGACGAGCAGTACTTC.

The chain carries TRBV5-1 and TRBJ2-2; D tentatively fits TRBD1 or TRBD2 (5 bases each). The germline V gene encodes CDR1 SGHRS and CDR2 YFSETQ. The CDR3 runs 16 residues. Trimming pared 6 bases from V and 5 bases from J, leaving 20 bases between. CDR3 bases: TGCGCCAGCAAAAAAAACACGGGGCTAACAACCGGGGAGCTGTTTTTT. It yields the protein CASKKNTGLTTGELFF.